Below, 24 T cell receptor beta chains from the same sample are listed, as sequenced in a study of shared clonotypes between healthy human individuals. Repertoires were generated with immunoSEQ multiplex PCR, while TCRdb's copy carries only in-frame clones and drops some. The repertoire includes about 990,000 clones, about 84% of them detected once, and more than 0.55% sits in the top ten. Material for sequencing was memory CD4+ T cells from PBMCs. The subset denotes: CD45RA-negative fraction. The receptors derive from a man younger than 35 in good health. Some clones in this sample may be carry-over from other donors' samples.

The CDR3 DNA follows: TGTGCCAGCAGCCCAGACGGGCCGTGGGATACGCAGTATTTT. It codes for CASSPDGPWDTQYF. The chain uses TRBV7-3 and TRBJ2-3; unclear D gene. Trimming left V 5 bases short and J 6 bases short, with 15 bases between. CDR3 length equals 14 residues. Per the germline V gene, CDR1 is SGHTA and CDR2 is FQGTGA.

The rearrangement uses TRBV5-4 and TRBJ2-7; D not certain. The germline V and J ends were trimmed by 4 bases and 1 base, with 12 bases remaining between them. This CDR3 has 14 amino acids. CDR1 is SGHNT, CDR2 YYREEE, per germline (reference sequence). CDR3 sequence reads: CASSRRTPSYEQYF. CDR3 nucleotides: TGTGCCAGCAGCCGACGGACGCCATCCTACGAGCAGTACTTC.

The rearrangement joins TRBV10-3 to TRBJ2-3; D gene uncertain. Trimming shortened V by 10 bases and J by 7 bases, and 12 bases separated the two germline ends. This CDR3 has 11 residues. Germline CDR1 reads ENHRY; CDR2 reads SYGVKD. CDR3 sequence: CATKQDHTQYF. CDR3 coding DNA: TGTGCCACCAAGCAGGACCATACGCAGTATTTT.

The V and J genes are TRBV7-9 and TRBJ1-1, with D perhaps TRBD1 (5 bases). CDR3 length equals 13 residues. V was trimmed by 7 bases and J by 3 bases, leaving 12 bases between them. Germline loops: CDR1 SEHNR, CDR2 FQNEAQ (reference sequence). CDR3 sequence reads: CASTWGEDTEAFF. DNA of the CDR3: TGTGCCAGCACCTGGGGGGAGGACACTGAAGCTTTCTTT.

The CDR3 DNA is TGTGCCAGCAGTTTATTCCTTACCCACAATGAGCAGTTCTTC. Its translation is CASSLFLTHNEQFF. The chain has TRBV28 and TRBJ2-1; D call uncertain. Deletions cut 1 base from V and 5 bases from J, with 9 bases between. Germline V gene lookup returns CDR1 MDHEN and CDR2 SYDVKM. This CDR3 spans 14 amino acids.

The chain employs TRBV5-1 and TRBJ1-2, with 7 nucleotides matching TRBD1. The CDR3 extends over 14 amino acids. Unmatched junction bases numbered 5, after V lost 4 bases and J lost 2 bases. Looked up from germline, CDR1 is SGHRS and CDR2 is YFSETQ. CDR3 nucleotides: TGCGCCAGCAGCCGGGACAGCCCAAACTATGGCTACACCTTC. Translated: CASSRDSPNYGYTF.

The CDR3 protein is CASSGGQGAYEQYF. The DNA for the CDR3 is TGTGCCAGCAGCGGTGGACAGGGGGCCTACGAGCAGTACTTC. The rearrangement links TRBV5-5 to TRBJ2-7; 10 nucleotides match TRBD1. The CDR3 is made up of 14 amino acids. V lost 4 bases, J lost 2 bases, and 3 bases stayed unmatched. Germline CDR1 reads SGHKS; CDR2 reads YYEKEE (reference sequence). The full variable domain, its missing parts supplied by reference TRBV5-5 and TRBJ2-7, is DAGVTQSPTHLIKTRGQQVTLRCSPISGHKSVSWYQQVLGQGPQFIFQYYEKEERGRGNFPDRFSARQFPNYSSELNVNALLLGDSALYLCASSGGQGAYEQYFGPGTRLTVT.

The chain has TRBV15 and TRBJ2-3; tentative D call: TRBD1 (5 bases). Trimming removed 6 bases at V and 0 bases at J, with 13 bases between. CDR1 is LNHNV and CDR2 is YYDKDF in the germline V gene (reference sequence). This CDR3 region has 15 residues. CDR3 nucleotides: TGTGCCACCAGTCGAAGGGGCCCTAGCACAGATACGCAGTATTTT. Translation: CATSRRGPSTDTQYF.

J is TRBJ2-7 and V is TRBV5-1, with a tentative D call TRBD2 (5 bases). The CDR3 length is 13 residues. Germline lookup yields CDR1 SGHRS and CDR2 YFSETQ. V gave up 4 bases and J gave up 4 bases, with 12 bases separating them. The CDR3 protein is CASSPPRDYEQYF. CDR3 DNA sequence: TGCGCCAGCAGCCCCCCCCGGGATTACGAGCAGTACTTC. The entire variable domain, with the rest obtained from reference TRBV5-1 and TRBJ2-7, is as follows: KAGVTQTPRYLIKTRGQQVTLSCSPISGHRSVSWYQQTPGQGLQFLFEYFSETQRNKGNFPGRFSGRQFSNSRSEMNVSTLELGDSALYLCASSPPRDYEQYFGPGTRLTVT.

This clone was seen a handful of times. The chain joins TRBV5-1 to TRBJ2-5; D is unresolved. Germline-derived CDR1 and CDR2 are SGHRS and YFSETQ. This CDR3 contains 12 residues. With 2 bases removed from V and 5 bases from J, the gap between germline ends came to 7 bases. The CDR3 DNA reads TGCGCCAGCAGCTTCGAGGAGGAGACCCAGTACTTC. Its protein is CASSFEEETQYF. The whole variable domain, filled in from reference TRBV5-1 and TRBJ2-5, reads KAGVTQTPRYLIKTRGQQVTLSCSPISGHRSVSWYQQTPGQGLQFLFEYFSETQRNKGNFPGRFSGRQFSNSRSEMNVSTLELGDSALYLCASSFEEETQYFGPGTRLLVL.

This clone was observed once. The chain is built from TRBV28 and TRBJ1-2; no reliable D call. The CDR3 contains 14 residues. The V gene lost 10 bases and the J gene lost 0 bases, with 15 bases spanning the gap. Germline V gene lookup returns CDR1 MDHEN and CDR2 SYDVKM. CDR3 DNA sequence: TGTGCCACCACCGACCAGAGACCTAACTATGGCTACACCTTC. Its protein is CATTDQRPNYGYTF.

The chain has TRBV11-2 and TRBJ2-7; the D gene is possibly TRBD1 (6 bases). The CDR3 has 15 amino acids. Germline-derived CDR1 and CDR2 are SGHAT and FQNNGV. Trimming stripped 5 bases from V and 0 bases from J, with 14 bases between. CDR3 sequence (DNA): TGTGCCAGCAGCCTGGAGACAGGTCCCTCCTACGAGCAGTACTTC. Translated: CASSLETGPSYEQYF.

The chain's CDR3 is CASSSIKNGYTF. CDR3 DNA sequence: TGTGCCAGCAGTTCAATCAAGAATGGCTACACCTTC. V usage is TRBV28 and J usage is TRBJ1-2; D gene ambiguous. V lost 4 bases, J lost 6 bases, and 9 bases lay in between. This CDR3 region has 12 residues. Germline V gene lookup returns CDR1 MDHEN and CDR2 SYDVKM.

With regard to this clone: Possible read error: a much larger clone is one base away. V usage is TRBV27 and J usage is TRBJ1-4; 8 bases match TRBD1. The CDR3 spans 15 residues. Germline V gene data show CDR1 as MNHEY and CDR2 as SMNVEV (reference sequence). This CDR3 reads CASSKTGAGEEKLSF. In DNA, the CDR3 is TGTGCCAGCAGCAAGACAGGGGCTGGAGAGGAAAAACTGTCTTTT.

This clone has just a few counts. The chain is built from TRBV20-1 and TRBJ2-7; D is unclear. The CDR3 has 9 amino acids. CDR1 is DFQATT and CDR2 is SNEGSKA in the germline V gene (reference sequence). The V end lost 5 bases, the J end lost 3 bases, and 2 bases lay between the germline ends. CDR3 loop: CSAGYEQYF. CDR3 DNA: TGCAGTGCTGGCTACGAGCAGTACTTC.

CDR3 DNA sequence: TGTGCCAGCAGCCAGGGACGGGACTATGGCTACACCTTC. Translation gives CASSQGRDYGYTF. The chain employs TRBV6-6 and TRBJ1-2; D possibly corresponds to TRBD1 (5 bases). CDR3 length: 13 residues. The germline V gene has CDR1 MNHNY and CDR2 SVGAGI (reference sequence). Trimming shortened V by 6 bases and J by 3 bases, and 11 bases separated the two germline ends.

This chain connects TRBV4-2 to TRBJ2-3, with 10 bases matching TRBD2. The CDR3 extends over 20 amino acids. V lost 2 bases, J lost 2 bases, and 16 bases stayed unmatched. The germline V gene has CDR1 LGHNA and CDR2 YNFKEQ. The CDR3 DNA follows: TGTGCCAGCAGCCAATCCCCCACTAGCGGGGCCGGACCAATCACAGATACGCAGTATTTT. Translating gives CASSQSPTSGAGPITDTQYF.

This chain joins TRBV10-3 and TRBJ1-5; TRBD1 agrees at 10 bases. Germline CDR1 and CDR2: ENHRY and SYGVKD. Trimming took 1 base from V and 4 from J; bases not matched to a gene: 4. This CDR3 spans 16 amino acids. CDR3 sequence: CAISEYDRGRNQPQHF. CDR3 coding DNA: TGTGCCATCAGTGAGTACGACAGGGGGCGGAATCAGCCCCAGCATTTT.

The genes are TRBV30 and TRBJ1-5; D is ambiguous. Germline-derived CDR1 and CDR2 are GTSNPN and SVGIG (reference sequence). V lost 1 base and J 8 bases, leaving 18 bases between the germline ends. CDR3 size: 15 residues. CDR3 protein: CAWSAKAVMGKPQHF. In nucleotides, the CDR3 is TGTGCCTGGAGTGCGAAGGCAGTGATGGGCAAGCCCCAGCATTTT.

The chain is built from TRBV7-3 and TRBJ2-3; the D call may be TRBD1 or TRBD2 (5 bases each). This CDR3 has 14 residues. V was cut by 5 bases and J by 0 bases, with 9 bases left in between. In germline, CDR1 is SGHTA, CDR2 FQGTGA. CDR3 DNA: TGTGCCAGCAGCGTCGGGACCAGCACAGATACGCAGTATTTT. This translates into CASSVGTSTDTQYF.

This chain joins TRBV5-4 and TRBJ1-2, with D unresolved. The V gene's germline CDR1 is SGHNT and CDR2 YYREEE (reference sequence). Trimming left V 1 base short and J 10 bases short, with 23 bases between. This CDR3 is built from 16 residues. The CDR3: CASSLLIPMPKIDYTF. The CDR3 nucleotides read TGTGCCAGCAGCTTGTTGATTCCCATGCCCAAGATTGACTACACCTTC.

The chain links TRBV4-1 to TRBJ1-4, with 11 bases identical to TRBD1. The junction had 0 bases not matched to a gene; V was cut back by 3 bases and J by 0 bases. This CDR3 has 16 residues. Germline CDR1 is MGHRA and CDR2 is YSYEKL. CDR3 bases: TGCGCCAGCAGCCAGGGACAGGGGGCAACTAATGAAAAACTGTTTTTT. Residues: CASSQGQGATNEKLFF.

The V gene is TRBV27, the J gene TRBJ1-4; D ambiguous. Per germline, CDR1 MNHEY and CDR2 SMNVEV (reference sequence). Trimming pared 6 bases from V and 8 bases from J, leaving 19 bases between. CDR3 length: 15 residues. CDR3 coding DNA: TGTGCCAGCAGCCTCCCCGGGAGGGAAGGGGAAAAACTGTTTTTT. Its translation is CASSLPGREGEKLFF.

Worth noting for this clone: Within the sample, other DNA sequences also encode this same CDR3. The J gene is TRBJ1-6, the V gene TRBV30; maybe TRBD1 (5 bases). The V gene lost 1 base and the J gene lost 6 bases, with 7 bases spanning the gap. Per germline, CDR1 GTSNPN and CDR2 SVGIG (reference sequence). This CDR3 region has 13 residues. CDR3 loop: CAWSAGFNSPLHF. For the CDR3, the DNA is TGTGCCTGGAGTGCAGGGTTTAATTCACCCCTCCACTTT. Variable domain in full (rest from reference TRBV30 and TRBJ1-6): SQTIHQWPATLVQPVGSPLSLECTVEGTSNPNLYWYRQAAGRGLQLLFYSVGIGQISSEVPQNLSASRPQDRQFILSSKKLLLSDSGFYLCAWSAGFNSPLHFGNGTRLTVT.